The 22 T cell receptor beta chains in this list originate from one sample, sequenced in a study of radiotherapy plus CTLA-4 blockade in lung cancer (dated by TCRdb to between 2018 and 2020). Libraries came from the immunoSEQ multiplex PCR assay. Drawn from immuneACCESS, this table holds only the in-frame rearrangements with V and J called that TCRdb kept. Clones are partly lost; checked studies trace under half to an unresolved V gene and leave the rest unexplained. The sample contains about 36,000 clones, roughly 72% of them found a single time. The ten largest clonotypes hold roughly a tenth of the sample. The material sequenced was peripheral blood, taken from a patient treated with radiotherapy plus ipilimumab. These receptor sequences come from a human donor with non-small cell lung cancer who had stable disease on radiotherapy plus ipilimumab.

This sequence joins TRBV7-6 and TRBJ2-5; D remains ambiguous. CDR1 is SGHVS, CDR2 FNYEAQ, per germline. The CDR3 runs to 14 residues. Between the trimmed V and J ends, which lost 2 bases and 4 bases, there was a span of 11 bases. The CDR3 sequence is CASSLISNRETQYF. CDR3 DNA: TGTGCCAGCAGCTTAATCAGTAATCGAGAGACCCAGTACTTC.

This chain connects TRBV25-1 to TRBJ2-7; possible D gene TRBD1, 6 bases. The CDR3 loop spans 15 amino acids. V shed 5 bases and J shed 7 bases, with 21 bases lying between them. Germline values: CDR1 MGHDK, CDR2 SYGVNS. Here the CDR3 reads CASSSRGTIAKEQYF. The CDR3 bases are TGTGCCAGCAGTAGCCGAGGGACAATAGCTAAAGAGCAGTACTTC.

This clone was detected a few times. The rearrangement links TRBV11-2 to TRBJ2-5; D uncertain. Trimming took off 2 bases at V and 0 bases at J, with 7 bases between the two ends. CDR1 and CDR2 from the germline V gene are SGHAT and FQNNGV. The CDR3 loop spans 14 amino acids. CDR3 loop: CASSLYQNQETQYF. As DNA, the CDR3 is TGTGCCAGCAGCTTATATCAGAACCAAGAGACCCAGTACTTC.

The rearrangement links TRBV21-1 to TRBJ1-1; TRBD1 is the table's D call and was not checked against the DNA. TRBV21-1 represents a pseudogene. The CDR3 runs to 15 residues. Here the CDR3 reads CASSYSGQGRAEAFF. CDR3 nucleotide sequence: TGTGCCAGCAGCTACTCGGGACAGGGTCGCGCTGAAGCTTTCTTT.

The CDR3 here is CASRIQGYAYEQYF. The CDR3, as DNA: TGTGCCAGCAGAATACAGGGGTATGCCTACGAGCAGTACTTC. The chain joins TRBV27 to TRBJ2-7; 7 bases map to TRBD1. After removal of 6 bases from V and 2 bases from J, the junction contained 7 bases not matched to a gene. This CDR3 region has 14 residues. In germline, CDR1 is MNHEY, CDR2 SMNVEV (reference sequence).

This clone was seen a few times. The chain carries TRBV10-3 and TRBJ2-7; D ambiguous. V was cut by 3 bases and J by 2 bases, with 5 bases left in between. The CDR3 is made up of 12 amino acids. Germline loops: CDR1 ENHRY, CDR2 SYGVKD. CDR3 region: CAISDSAYEQYF. The CDR3, as DNA: TGTGCCATCAGTGACTCCGCCTACGAGCAGTACTTC.

The gene calls are TRBV5-1 and TRBJ1-2, with unresolved D. V was clipped by 1 base and J by 7 bases, with 11 bases between them. The germline V gene has CDR1 SGHRS and CDR2 YFSETQ. The CDR3 contains 13 residues. CDR3 sequence (DNA): TGCGCCAGCAGCTTGCGGCAGGATCTTGGCTACACCTTC. Translating it yields CASSLRQDLGYTF.

The gene calls are TRBV4-3 and TRBJ2-7; the match to TRBD1 covers 12 bases. Germline values: CDR1 LGHNA, CDR2 YSLEER. The V segment lost 4 bases and the J segment 5 bases; nucleotides outside the gene matches: 9. The length of the CDR3 is 16 residues. Here the CDR3 reads CASSLNPGQGANEQYF. The CDR3 nucleotides read TGCGCCAGCAGCCTGAACCCGGGACAGGGGGCTAACGAGCAGTACTTC.

The chain uses TRBV2 and TRBJ2-7; the D is unclear. CDR1 is SNHLY and CDR2 is FYNNEI in the germline V gene. Trimming shortened V by 5 bases and J by 3 bases, and 17 bases separated the two germline ends. CDR3 length: 15 residues. The CDR3 here is CASSIVPRINYEQYF. As DNA, the CDR3 is TGTGCCAGCAGTATAGTACCCCGAATAAACTACGAGCAGTACTTC.

This clone was seen a handful of times. This chain joins TRBV29-1 and TRBJ1-1; 8 bases line up with TRBD1. CDR1 and CDR2 (germline): SQVTM, ANQGSEA. The V gene end was trimmed by 6 bases and the J gene end by 2 bases; junction bases not matched to a gene: 8. CDR3 length: 14 residues. The CDR3 nucleotides read TGCAGCGTGAAAGGACAGGGTCCTAACACTGAAGCTTTCTTT. Translation gives CSVKGQGPNTEAFF.

The chain links TRBV7-6 to TRBJ2-5, with TRBD2 identical over 8 bases. Germline V CDR1 and CDR2: SGHVS, FNYEAQ. The CDR3 consists of 15 residues. J gave up 5 bases and V 0 bases, and 5 bases lay outside the gene matches. The CDR3 coding sequence is TGTGCCAGCAGCTTAGCCGGGGGGGCGATGGAGACCCAGTACTTC. Protein: CASSLAGGAMETQYF.

The chain recombines TRBV5-1 with TRBJ2-7; TRBD1 is a possible D gene (6 bases). The CDR3 runs 14 residues. CDR1 is SGHRS and CDR2 is YFSETQ in the germline V gene. The ends were cut back, 5 bases at V and 2 bases at J, with 14 bases in the middle. The CDR3, as DNA: TGCGCCAGCAGATTAGGTACAGGGACCTACGAGCAGTACTTC. This translates into CASRLGTGTYEQYF.

This chain connects TRBV2 to TRBJ2-5, with 10 positions matching TRBD2. With V trimmed by 3 bases and J by 5 bases, 12 bases remained unmatched. Germline V gene data show CDR1 as SNHLY and CDR2 as FYNNEI. CDR3 length equals 17 residues. CDR3: CASSEGSGGASLETQYF. The CDR3 nucleotides read TGTGCCAGCAGTGAGGGGAGCGGGGGGGCTTCTTTGGAGACCCAGTACTTC.

This rearrangement joins TRBV9 to TRBJ1-1; a weak D match, TRBD1 (5 bases). Trimming stripped 0 bases from V and 3 bases from J, with 12 bases between. Germline values: CDR1 SGDLS, CDR2 YYNGEE. The CDR3 contains 15 residues. The CDR3 sequence: CASSVERGPYTEAFF. DNA for the CDR3: TGTGCCAGCAGCGTAGAAAGGGGCCCTTACACTGAAGCTTTCTTT.

The chain recombines TRBV4-1 with TRBJ2-1; 12 bases align to TRBD2. Germline V gives CDR1 MGHRA, CDR2 YSYEKL. CDR3 length: 17 residues. V lost 2 bases to trimming and J lost 10 bases; unmatched junction nucleotides: 12. The CDR3: CASSQRELAGGPGEQFF. CDR3 sequence (DNA): TGCGCCAGCAGCCAACGGGAACTAGCGGGGGGACCGGGGGAGCAGTTCTTC.

CDR3 amino acids: CASSPPGSDEKLFF. The CDR3 nucleotides are TGTGCCAGCAGCCCACCAGGGTCCGATGAAAAACTGTTTTTT. The chain is built from TRBV11-3 and TRBJ1-4; maybe TRBD1 (5 bases). Looked up from germline, CDR1 is SGHNT and CDR2 is YENEEA. This CDR3 is 14 amino acids long. V was trimmed by 5 bases and J by 6 bases, leaving 13 bases between them.

J is TRBJ2-3 and V is TRBV10-3; TRBD2 aligns across 9 bases. Germline-derived CDR1 and CDR2 are ENHRY and SYGVKD. V shed 7 bases, J shed 2 bases, and the junction held 4 bases outside the gene matches. CDR3 length: 14 amino acids. Here the CDR3 reads CAITSGGYTDTQYF. CDR3 bases: TGTGCCATCACCAGCGGGGGGTACACAGATACGCAGTATTTT.

The J gene is TRBJ2-7, the V gene TRBV25-1; D may be TRBD1 (7 bases). Germline CDR1 is MGHDK and CDR2 is SYGVNS. CDR3 length: 12 amino acids. Trimming took 7 bases from V and 4 from J, leaving 11 bases between them. For the CDR3, the DNA is TGTGCCAGCACCCCAGGGGGGTACGAGCAGTACTTC. This encodes CASTPGGYEQYF.

This clone was picked up a small number of times. The rearrangement links TRBV7-2 to TRBJ2-3; 8 bases line up with TRBD2. The CDR3 is made up of 15 amino acids. The V segment lost 3 bases and the J segment 1 base; nucleotides outside the gene matches: 3. Germline V lookup: CDR1 SGHTA, CDR2 FQGNSA. CDR3 DNA sequence: TGTGCCAGCAGCTTTGGGCGGGGGGGCACAGATACGCAGTATTTT. Translating gives CASSFGRGGTDTQYF.

This clone was detected many times. The V gene is TRBV5-6, the J gene TRBJ1-2, with a tentative D call TRBD1 (6 bases). CDR3 length: 13 amino acids. CDR1 SGHDT and CDR2 YYEEEE come from the germline V gene. V shed 4 bases and J shed 4 bases, with 11 bases lying between them. CDR3 nucleotide sequence: TGTGCCAGCAGCCCAGCCAGGGGCTATGGCTACACCTTC. Translated, it gives CASSPARGYGYTF.

The chain couples TRBV5-4 to TRBJ1-5; TRBD1 matches at 7 bases. This CDR3 comprises 12 residues. Germline values: CDR1 SGHNT, CDR2 YYREEE (reference sequence). J gave up 5 bases and V 4 bases, and 0 bases lay outside the gene matches. CDR3 residues: CASSQGDQPQHF. For the CDR3, the DNA is TGTGCCAGCAGCCAGGGGGATCAGCCCCAGCATTTT.

This rearrangement joins TRBV7-2 to TRBJ2-7, with 12 positions matching TRBD2. The CDR3 length is 14 residues. V shed 5 bases, J shed 3 bases, and the junction held 2 bases outside the gene matches. The germline V gene has CDR1 SGHTA and CDR2 FQGNSA. The chain's CDR3 is CASSRTSGNYEQYF. The CDR3 DNA follows: TGTGCCAGCAGCCGGACTAGCGGGAACTACGAGCAGTACTTC.